The 27 T cell receptor beta chains reported below all come from one sample, sequenced in a study of blood T cell repertoires in COVID-19. The repertoire was sequenced with immunoSEQ multiplex PCR; TCRdb's copy has only in-frame clones and lacks some. The sample holds around 150,000 clones, just over 85% seen once. Sequencing was carried out using peripheral blood. These receptors were taken from a man in his 70s with acute or convalescent COVID-19.

The gene calls are TRBV6-5 and TRBJ2-3, with D possibly being TRBD2 (5 bases). CDR1 is MNHEY and CDR2 is SVGAGI in the germline V gene. Trimming cost V 7 bases and J 0 bases, with 8 bases left between them. CDR3 length equals 13 residues. Here the CDR3 reads CASKSGSTDTQYF. In DNA, the CDR3 is TGTGCCAGCAAGAGCGGTAGCACAGATACGCAGTATTTT.

The genes are TRBV30 and TRBJ1-1, with 8 bases fitting TRBD1. This CDR3 is 17 amino acids long. The germline V gene encodes CDR1 GTSNPN and CDR2 SVGIG (reference sequence). V was pared by 0 bases and J by 4 bases, with 13 bases of the junction left unmatched. In DNA form, the CDR3 reads TGTGCCTGGAGTGTCCTCAGGGGGCATTTACATAGCACTGAAGCTTTCTTT. Amino acids: CAWSVLRGHLHSTEAFF.

V gene TRBV29-1 combines with J gene TRBJ1-2; a possible D gene is TRBD1 (5 bases). This CDR3 region has 15 residues. V shed 5 bases and J shed 6 bases, with 22 bases lying between them. Germline V CDR1 and CDR2: SQVTM, ANQGSEA. CDR3 sequence (DNA): TGCAGCGTTTGGGGAGGGGTGCAAGACGGTGATGGCTACACCTTC. Its protein is CSVWGGVQDGDGYTF.

The CDR3 spells CASSFPDRDFSPLHF. CDR3 nucleotide sequence: TGTGCCAGCAGTTTCCCCGACAGGGACTTTTCACCCCTCCACTTT. The gene calls are TRBV28 and TRBJ1-6, with 7 bases that match TRBD1. This CDR3 has 15 amino acids. The V gene's germline CDR1 is MDHEN and CDR2 SYDVKM. The trim removed 3 bases at V and 9 bases at J, leaving 8 bases unmatched.

This chain joins TRBV7-9 and TRBJ1-1; 7 bases agree with TRBD1. Unmatched junction bases numbered 10, after V lost 3 bases and J lost 0 bases. CDR1 SEHNR and CDR2 FQNEAQ come from the germline V gene (reference sequence). The CDR3 sequence is 17 residues long. CDR3 in amino acids: CASSFTGAPSMNTEAFF. CDR3 nucleotides: TGTGCCAGCAGCTTCACAGGGGCGCCCTCTATGAACACTGAAGCTTTCTTT.

This chain connects TRBV11-3 to TRBJ2-2; 10 bases align to TRBD2. Germline V CDR1 and CDR2: SGHNT, YENEEA. The CDR3 has 17 amino acids. V was clipped by 1 base and J by 5 bases; unmatched bases: 7. Written as DNA, the CDR3 is TGTGCCAGCAGCTTAGCGCTAGCGGGAGCGGGAACCGGGGAGCTGTTTTTT. Translating gives CASSLALAGAGTGELFF.

V usage is TRBV5-1 and J usage is TRBJ1-1; TRBD1 is a possible D gene (6 bases). The V end lost 4 bases, the J end lost 6 bases, and 19 bases lay between the germline ends. The CDR3 totals 15 residues. Germline V gives CDR1 SGHRS, CDR2 YFSETQ. The CDR3 loop is CASSREQGQYAEAFF. DNA of the CDR3: TGCGCCAGCAGCAGGGAGCAGGGGCAGTACGCTGAAGCTTTCTTT.

The chain recombines TRBV5-1 with TRBJ2-5; 7 bases align to TRBD1. The V gene's germline CDR1 is SGHRS and CDR2 YFSETQ. CDR3 length equals 14 residues. With V trimmed by 4 bases and J by 1 base, 4 bases remained unmatched. CDR3: CASSDRDVQETQYF. The CDR3 DNA follows: TGCGCCAGCAGCGACAGGGACGTCCAAGAGACCCAGTACTTC.

The genes are TRBV14 and TRBJ2-1; 14 nucleotides align to TRBD2. The V gene's germline CDR1 is SGHDN and CDR2 FVKESK. The CDR3 extends over 14 amino acids. Trimming at V came to 1 base and at J to 12 bases, leaving 2 bases not matched to a gene. CDR3: CASSQAGLAGVQFF. For the CDR3, the DNA is TGTGCCAGCAGCCAAGCGGGACTAGCGGGAGTGCAGTTCTTC.

The genes are TRBV13 and TRBJ2-3, with a possible D match to TRBD1 (5 bases). The germline V gene encodes CDR1 PRHDT and CDR2 FYEKMQ (reference sequence). V shed 0 bases and J shed 3 bases, with 10 bases lying between them. CDR3 length: 15 residues. The CDR3 bases are TGTGCCAGCAGCTTAGGGCAGGGTAGTACAGATACGCAGTATTTT. Its protein product is CASSLGQGSTDTQYF.

The chain is built from TRBV6-5 and TRBJ2-7; TRBD2 matches at 7 bases. Trimming removed 0 bases from V and 1 base from J; junction bases left unmatched: 6. The CDR3 totals 16 residues. Germline values: CDR1 MNHEY, CDR2 SVGAGI. CDR3: CASSYSLAVSSYEQYF. For the CDR3, the DNA is TGTGCCAGCAGTTACTCTCTAGCGGTTTCGTCCTACGAGCAGTACTTC.

The chain recombines TRBV7-4 with TRBJ2-7; possibly TRBD1 for D (5 bases). Trimming cost V 4 bases and J 3 bases, with 16 bases left between them. This CDR3 contains 15 residues. Looked up from germline, CDR1 is SGHVT and CDR2 is SQSDAQ. Here the CDR3 DNA reads TGTGCCAGCAGCTGGGGCAGTTCTTTTTTCTACGAGCAGTACTTC. It yields the protein CASSWGSSFFYEQYF.

The chain is built from TRBV9 and TRBJ2-3, with 13 bases matching TRBD2. The CDR3 runs to 16 residues. The germline V gene encodes CDR1 SGDLS and CDR2 YYNGEE. V shed 5 bases, J shed 2 bases, and the junction held 5 bases outside the gene matches. CDR3 residues: CASSGTSGAPTDTQYF. The CDR3 DNA is TGTGCCAGCAGTGGGACTAGCGGGGCTCCCACAGATACGCAGTATTTT.

This sequence joins TRBV19 and TRBJ2-5; 7 bases align to TRBD1. CDR1 and CDR2 from the germline V gene are LNHDA and SQIVND (reference sequence). The CDR3 consists of 15 residues. V lost 4 bases, J lost 5 bases, and 10 bases stayed unmatched. CDR3 nucleotide sequence: TGTGCCAGTAGTACCCGGACAGGCTTGAAGGAGACCCAGTACTTC. Amino acids: CASSTRTGLKETQYF.

V and J are TRBV2 and TRBJ2-5; 11 bases align to TRBD2. The germline CDR1 and CDR2 sequences are SNHLY and FYNNEI. The CDR3 spans 14 residues. With 6 bases clipped from V and 7 bases from J, the junction kept 7 bases outside the gene matches. The CDR3 loop reads CASSYGTSGGTQYF. The CDR3 DNA reads as TGTGCCAGCAGCTACGGGACTAGCGGAGGGACCCAGTACTTC.

This sequence joins TRBV21-1 and TRBJ2-7; the D call of TRBD1 is as the table states it, not checked on the DNA. TRBV21-1 is flagged as a pseudogene. The CDR3 extends over 16 amino acids. For the CDR3, the DNA is TGTGCCAGCAGCAAGGCGCCGGACAGGGGTTGTCTCGAGCAGTACTTC. Translating it yields CASSKAPDRGCLEQYF.

The count of this clone is one. The V and J genes are TRBV27 and TRBJ1-1; TRBD1 matches at 7 bases. With V trimmed by 2 bases and J by 3 bases, 9 bases remained unmatched. Germline loops: CDR1 MNHEY, CDR2 SMNVEV (reference sequence). This CDR3 is 16 amino acids long. DNA of the CDR3: TGTGCCAGCAGTTTAAGGGGGACAGAGATAGACACTGAAGCTTTCTTT. Translated: CASSLRGTEIDTEAFF.

V usage is TRBV29-1 and J usage is TRBJ1-2, with D tentatively TRBD1 (5 bases). This CDR3 is 16 amino acids long. V shed 4 bases and J shed 0 bases, with 18 bases lying between them. Germline CDR1 SQVTM, CDR2 ANQGSEA. The DNA for the CDR3 is TGCAGCGTTGTACCTCTTCGACAGCGAACTAACTATGGCTACACCTTC. It translates to CSVVPLRQRTNYGYTF.

The genes are TRBV6-6 and TRBJ2-1, with TRBD2 identical over 8 bases. The germline gives CDR1 MNHNY, CDR2 SVGAGI (reference sequence). This CDR3 has 14 amino acids. Trimming at V came to 4 bases and at J to 6 bases, leaving 5 bases not matched to a gene. The CDR3 sequence: CASSLQRELNEQFF. DNA for the CDR3: TGTGCCAGCAGTTTACAGCGGGAGCTCAATGAGCAGTTCTTC.

The J gene is TRBJ2-3, the V gene TRBV11-2, with a possible D match to TRBD1 (5 bases). The germline V gene has CDR1 SGHAT and CDR2 FQNNGV. V was cut by 5 bases and J by 6 bases, with 18 bases left in between. The CDR3 extends over 15 amino acids. In DNA, the CDR3 is TGTGCCAGCAGCGCAGTTAGGACACCCGGGGATACGCAGTATTTT. Its protein is CASSAVRTPGDTQYF.

The chain recombines TRBV7-8 with TRBJ2-1; possible D gene TRBD2, 5 bases. Trimming cost V 5 bases and J 5 bases, with 16 bases left between them. The germline V gene encodes CDR1 SGHVS and CDR2 FQNEAQ. The CDR3 has 15 amino acids. The CDR3 sequence: CASSPAVAANNEQFF. The CDR3 DNA reads as TGTGCCAGCAGCCCAGCGGTTGCGGCAAACAATGAGCAGTTCTTC.

This rearrangement joins TRBV11-1 to TRBJ2-5; D is unresolved. The CDR3 loop spans 15 amino acids. Germline assignment: CDR1 SGHAT and CDR2 FQDESV (reference sequence). V was cut by 3 bases and J by 2 bases, with 13 bases left in between. The CDR3 DNA reads as TGTGCCAGCAGCTTTCCCCAAGGAGAACAAGAGACCCAGTACTTC. Its protein product is CASSFPQGEQETQYF.

The J gene is TRBJ2-1, the V gene TRBV5-4, with 8 bases matching TRBD2. J was trimmed by 5 bases and V by 2 bases; bases with no gene match: 6. Germline CDR1 is SGHNT and CDR2 is YYREEE (reference sequence). This CDR3 region has 15 residues. The CDR3 DNA sequence: TGTGCCAGCAGCTTCCCGGGACTAGACGACAATGAGCAGTTCTTC. It codes for CASSFPGLDDNEQFF.

This clone came up a few times. The chain employs TRBV14 and TRBJ1-4, with TRBD1 matching 8 bases. CDR3 length: 14 residues. Germline lookup yields CDR1 SGHDN and CDR2 FVKESK. The trim removed 4 bases at V and 7 bases at J, leaving 5 bases unmatched. For the CDR3, the DNA is TGTGCCAGCAGCCGGAACAGGGGGAGTGAAAAACTGTTTTTT. Translated, it gives CASSRNRGSEKLFF.

The gene calls are TRBV24-1 and TRBJ2-1; the match to TRBD2 covers 7 bases. Germline trimming cut 5 bases from V and 0 bases from J; bases unmatched to any gene: 9. This CDR3 has 17 amino acids. Germline loops: CDR1 KGHDR, CDR2 SFDVKD. This chain's CDR3 is CATSGGTIETSYNEQFF. CDR3 nucleotides: TGTGCCACCAGTGGCGGGACTATCGAGACCTCCTACAATGAGCAGTTCTTC.

In DNA, the CDR3 is TGCGCCAGCAGCTTGACTCCCTCCGGGACAGAGCTATACAATGAGCAGTTCTTC. It translates to CASSLTPSGTELYNEQFF. This chain connects TRBV5-1 to TRBJ2-1; 7 bases line up with TRBD1. V dropped 1 base and J dropped 4; count of bases not matched to a gene: 14. Per germline, CDR1 SGHRS and CDR2 YFSETQ. This CDR3 spans 18 amino acids.

The chain carries TRBV7-2 and TRBJ1-1; tentative D call: TRBD1 (5 bases). The CDR3 sequence is 14 residues long. Trimming removed 3 bases from V and 5 bases from J, with 13 bases in between. Germline V gene data show CDR1 as SGHTA and CDR2 as FQGNSA. The CDR3 DNA reads TGTGCCAGCAGCTTTGGGGCGGGGTCGACTGAAGCTTTCTTT. It specifies CASSFGAGSTEAFF.